Listed below are T cell receptor beta chains from one sample, sequenced in a study of T cell responses to AZD1222 COVID-19 vaccine. The repertoire was sequenced with immunoSEQ multiplex PCR; TCRdb's copy has only in-frame clones and lacks some. The table has 100,000 to 150,000 clones, about 90% seen once. This specimen consisted of peripheral blood, obtained on day 0 of AZD1222 vaccination. The receptors derive from an adult in good health. The CDR3 runs from the conserved cysteine through the conserved F or W. D genes are given only for firm matches. Size tells how often a clone was seen (once, few, many) or the class of an expanded clone, and some rows leave it out.

>TRBJ2-2|TRBV11-2|.|TRBD1
TGTGCCAGCGGCACAAACAGGGGGCGACGGACCGGGGAGCTGTTTTTT
CASGTNRGRRTGELFF
>TRBJ1-1|TRBV5-1|.|.
TGCGCCAGCAGCTTGGCCCCGGTTATGAACACTGAAGCTTTCTTT
CASSLAPVMNTEAFF
>TRBJ1-2|TRBV2|few|.
TGTGCCAGCAACCGTGACACGAACTATGGCTACACCTTC
CASNRDTNYGYTF
>TRBJ2-7|TRBV14|.|TRBD2
TGTGCCAGCAGCCAAGGGGCCCTAGCGGGAGGGCCCCGGGAGCAGTACTTC
CASSQGALAGGPREQYF
>TRBJ2-4|TRBV4-1|.|.
TGCGCCAGCAGCCCTTTCGCAGGGGTGGGCAAAAACATTCAGTACTTC
CASSPFAGVGKNIQYF
>TRBJ2-1|TRBV5-5|.|.
TGTGCCAGCAGCCTGAGTCCACCCCCCGACTATGAGCAGTTCTTC
CASSLSPPPDYEQFF
>TRBJ2-1|TRBV19|few|TRBD2
TGTGCCAGTAGCGAATCGGGGAAGGGACTAAACAATGAGCAGTTCTTC
CASSESGKGLNNEQFF
>TRBJ1-1|TRBV18|few|TRBD1
TGTGCCAGCTCACCGCAGGGGGCGCGGGTGAACACTGAAGCTTTCTTT
CASSPQGARVNTEAFF
>TRBJ2-1|TRBV28|.|TRBD2
TGTGCCAGCAGGGTAGCGGGGGGTGGCAATGAGCAGTTCTTC
CASRVAGGGNEQFF
>TRBJ1-2|TRBV27|.|.
TGTGCCAGCAGTTTGCTTGGAGAGGGGGTAGGGTCGTCACACTACACCTTC
CASSLLGEGVGSSHYTF
>TRBJ2-3|TRBV6-5|.|.
TGTGCCAGCAGTTTACAGGGGGGGCGATCCACAGATACGCAGTATTTT
CASSLQGGRSTDTQYF
>TRBJ2-7|TRBV2|.|TRBD1
TGTGCCAGCAGGATTGGGACAGGGCGGGCCTACGAGCAGTACTTC
CASRIGTGRAYEQYF
>TRBJ2-3|TRBV9|.|.
TGTGCCAGCAGCGCCTTAGGTAGGATCACAGATACGCAGTATTTT
CASSALGRITDTQYF
>TRBJ2-1|TRBV24-1|.|.
TGTGCCACCAGTGACCTTAGCCGGAATGAGCAGTTCTTC
CATSDLSRNEQFF
>TRBJ1-1|TRBV5-5|.|.
TGTGCCAGCAGCGCCCGGAACACTGAAGCTTTCTTT
CASSARNTEAFF
>TRBJ1-2|TRBV5-1|.|TRBD1
TGCGCCAGCAGCTTTGCAGGGGGTGGCTACACCTTC
CASSFAGGGYTF
>TRBJ1-1|TRBV19|few|TRBD1
TGTGCCAGTAGTATAACAGGGGTCGCTGAAGCTTTCTTT
CASSITGVAEAFF
>TRBJ1-3|TRBV5-1|.|.
TGCGCCAGCAGCTCTGGGGCAGGGCCATCTGGAAACACCATATATTTT
CASSSGAGPSGNTIYF